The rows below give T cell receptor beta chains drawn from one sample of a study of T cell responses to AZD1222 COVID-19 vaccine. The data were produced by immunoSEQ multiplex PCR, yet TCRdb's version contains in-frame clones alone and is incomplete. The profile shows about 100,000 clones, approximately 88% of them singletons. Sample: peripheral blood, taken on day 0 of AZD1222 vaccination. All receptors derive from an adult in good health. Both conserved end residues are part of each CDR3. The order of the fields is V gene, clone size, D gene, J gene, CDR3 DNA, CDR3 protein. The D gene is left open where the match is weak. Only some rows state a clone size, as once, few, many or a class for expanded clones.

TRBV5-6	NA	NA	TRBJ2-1	TGTGCCAGCAGCCTGTCGGGGGAGTCTTTCCACAATGAGCAGTTCTTC	CASSLSGESFHNEQFF
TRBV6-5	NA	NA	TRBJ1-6	TGTGCCAGCAGGTCCGAACAGGGCTTTAATTCACCCCTCCACTTT	CASRSEQGFNSPLHF
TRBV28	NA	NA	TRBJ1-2	TGTGCCAGCAGCTCCCCCGACAGTCCCTATGGCTACACCTTC	CASSSPDSPYGYTF
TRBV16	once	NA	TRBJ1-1	TGTGCCAGCAGTCTCACTCAGGGAAGGAACACTGAAGCTTTCTTT	CASSLTQGRNTEAFF
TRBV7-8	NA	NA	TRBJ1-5	TGTGCCAGCAGCTTAGAGGTCAATCAGCCCCAGCATTTT	CASSLEVNQPQHF
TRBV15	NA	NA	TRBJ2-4	TGTGCCACCAGCAGAGGGGGGTACATTCAGTACTTC	CATSRGGYIQYF
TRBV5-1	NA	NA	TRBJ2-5	TGCGCCAGCAGCTTAAAGGGGAACGGAGAGACCCAGTACTTC	CASSLKGNGETQYF
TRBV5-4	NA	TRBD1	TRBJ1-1	TGTGCCAGCAGCTTTTCCGGACAGGGGACGCTGAGCACTGAAGCTTTCTTT	CASSFSGQGTLSTEAFF
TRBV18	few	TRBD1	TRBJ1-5	TGTGCCAGCTCACGGGAGGCGACAGGGGCTTCCAGCAATCAGCCCCAGCATTTT	CASSREATGASSNQPQHF
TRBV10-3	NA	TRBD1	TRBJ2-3	TGTGCCATCAGTGAATACAGGGGCAATACGCAGTATTTT	CAISEYRGNTQYF
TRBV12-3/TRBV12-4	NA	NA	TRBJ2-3	TGTGCCAGCAGGCTACAGGGTACGGATACGCAGTATTTT	CASRLQGTDTQYF
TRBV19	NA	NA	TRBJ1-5	TGTGCCAGTAGTATAATAGGGGGAGGCAATCAGCCCCAGCATTTT	CASSIIGGGNQPQHF
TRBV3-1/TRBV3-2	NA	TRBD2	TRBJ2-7	TGTGCCAGCAGTACCGGGACTAGCGGGTACGAGCAGTACTTC	CASSTGTSGYEQYF
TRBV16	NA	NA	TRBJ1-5	TGTGCCAGCAGCCAATTGCGGCCGGGAAGCAATCAGCCCCAGCATTTT	CASSQLRPGSNQPQHF
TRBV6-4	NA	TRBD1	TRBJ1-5	TGTGCCAGCAGCAGACAGGGAGGAAGCAATCAGCCCCAGCATTTT	CASSRQGGSNQPQHF
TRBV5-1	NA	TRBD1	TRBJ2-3	TGCGCCAGCAGCCCAACAGGGGCAGCAACGCAGTATTTT	CASSPTGAATQYF
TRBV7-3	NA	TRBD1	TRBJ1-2	TGTGCCAGCAGCCCGTCCCGGACAGGGGAACCCTATGGCTACACCTTC	CASSPSRTGEPYGYTF
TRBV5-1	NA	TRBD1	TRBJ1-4	TGCGCCAGCAGCTCCTCCGGGACAGGGTTTGAAAAACTGTTTTTT	CASSSSGTGFEKLFF
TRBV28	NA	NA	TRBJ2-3	TGTGCCAGCACCCCTGCGACTGGGGATACGCAGTATTTT	CASTPATGDTQYF
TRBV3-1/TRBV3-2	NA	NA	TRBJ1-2	TGTGCCAGCAGCCAAGTCGAACATGGCTACACCTTC	CASSQVEHGYTF
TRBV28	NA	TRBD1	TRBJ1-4	TGTGCCAGCAGTGGCAGGGGGAGGGCTGAAAAACTGTTTTTT	CASSGRGRAEKLFF
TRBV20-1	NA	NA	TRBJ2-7	TGCAGTGCTAGCGGGAGTAGAGAGCAGTACTTC	CSASGSREQYF
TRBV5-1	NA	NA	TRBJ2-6	TGCGCCAGCAGCTTGTTCTCTTGGGGAACTGGGGCCAACGTCCTGACTTTC	CASSLFSWGTGANVLTF
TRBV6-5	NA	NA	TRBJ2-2	TGTGCCAGCAGCGTAATAAGGGGGGCCGTGTTGTTTTTT	CASSVIRGAVLFF
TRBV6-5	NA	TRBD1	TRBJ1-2	TGTGCCAGCAGTTCCAATACAGGGGGTTATGGCTACACCTTC	CASSSNTGGYGYTF
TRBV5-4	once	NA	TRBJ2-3	TGTGCCAGCAGCTCATTCGGGCAGGGAGGCAGTGTTGGCACAGATACGCAGTATTTT	CASSSFGQGGSVGTDTQYF
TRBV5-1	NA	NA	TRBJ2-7	TGCGCCAGCAGCTTGCAGCTTGCTGACTACGAGCAGTACTTC	CASSLQLADYEQYF
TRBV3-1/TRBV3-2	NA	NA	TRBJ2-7	TGTGCCAGCAGCCTGGGACTCCTATCCTACGAGCAGTACTTC	CASSLGLLSYEQYF
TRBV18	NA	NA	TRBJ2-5	TGTGCCAGCTCAAAAACAGGAGGTATTGTTACGGAGACCCAGTACTTC	CASSKTGGIVTETQYF
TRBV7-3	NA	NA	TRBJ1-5	TGTGCCAGCAGCTTAGCGGAGGGGCTAGGTAGCAATCAGCCCCAGCATTTT	CASSLAEGLGSNQPQHF
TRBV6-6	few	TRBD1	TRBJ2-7	TGTGCCAGCAGTGGGGACAGGGGGTACGAGCAGTACTTC	CASSGDRGYEQYF
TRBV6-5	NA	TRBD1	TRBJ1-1	TGTGCCAGCAGAAGAGGGACAGGGGGGACTGAAGCTTTCTTT	CASRRGTGGTEAFF
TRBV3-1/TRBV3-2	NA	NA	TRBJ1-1	TGTGCCAGCAGCCCTAGGGGAAACACTGAAGCTTTCTTT	CASSPRGNTEAFF
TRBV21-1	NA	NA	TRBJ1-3	TGTGCCAGCAGCAAAGGACTACTACAGGTGTCAGGAAACACCATATATTTT	CASSKGLLQVSGNTIYF
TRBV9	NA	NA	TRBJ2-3	TGTGCCAGCAGCGTAGATAGTGCTAGCCGAGTTGGCACAGATACGCAGTATTTT	CASSVDSASRVGTDTQYF
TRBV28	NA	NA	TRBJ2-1	TGTGCCAGCAGTTTATGGCACTCAAAGGGCAATGAGCAGTTCTTC	CASSLWHSKGNEQFF
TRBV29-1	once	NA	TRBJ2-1	TGCAGCGTTGATACGGTGGGAGAGCAGTTCTTC	CSVDTVGEQFF
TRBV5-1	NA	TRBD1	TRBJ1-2	TGCGCCAGCAGCATGGACAGGGACTATGGCTACACCTTC	CASSMDRDYGYTF
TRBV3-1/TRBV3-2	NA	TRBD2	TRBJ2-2	TGTGCCAGCAGCCGCTTAGCGGGAGGGGATACCGGGGAGCTGTTTTTT	CASSRLAGGDTGELFF
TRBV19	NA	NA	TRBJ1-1	TGTGCCAGTAGATTGAAAGCTTTCTTT	CASRLKAFF
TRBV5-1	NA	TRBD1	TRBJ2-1	TGCGCCAGCAGCTTGGGACAGGGTGGACGGCAGTTCTTC	CASSLGQGGRQFF
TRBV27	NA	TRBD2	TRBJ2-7	TGTGCCAGCAGCTTGCGGGAGCGGGACGAGCAGTACTTC	CASSLRERDEQYF
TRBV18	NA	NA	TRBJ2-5	TGTGCCAGCTCTCCCGGGACGGCACAAGAGACCCAGTACTTC	CASSPGTAQETQYF
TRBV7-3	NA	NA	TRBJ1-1	TGTGCCAGCAGCTTATCAGGGCCGACAGGGAACACTGAAGCTTTCTTT	CASSLSGPTGNTEAFF
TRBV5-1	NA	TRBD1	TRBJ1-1	TGCGCCAGCAGCTTGGAAGGACAGGGTGAAGCTTTCTTT	CASSLEGQGEAFF
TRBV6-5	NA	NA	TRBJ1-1	TGTGCCAGCAGTTACTCGAAGGACACTGAAGCTTTCTTT	CASSYSKDTEAFF
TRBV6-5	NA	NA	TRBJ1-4	TGTGCCAGCAGGCAGGGTACGGCTAATGAAAAACTGTTTTTT	CASRQGTANEKLFF
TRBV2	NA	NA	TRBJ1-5	TGTGCCAGCAGTGGGGAAAACAATCAGCCCCAGCATTTT	CASSGENNQPQHF
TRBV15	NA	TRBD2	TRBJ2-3	TGTGCCACCAGCAGACTCTCTAGCGGGAGCACAGATACGCAGTATTTT	CATSRLSSGSTDTQYF
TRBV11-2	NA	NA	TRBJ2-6	TGTGCCAGCAGCTTAGATCAGGGACCCTTGTCTGGGGCCAACGTCCTGACTTTC	CASSLDQGPLSGANVLTF
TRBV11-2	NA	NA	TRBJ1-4	TGTGCCAGCAGCGTGCAGGGAACTAATGAAAAACTGTTTTTT	CASSVQGTNEKLFF
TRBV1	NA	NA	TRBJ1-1	TGCACCAGCAGCCAGGACTCACTCAGGGGGCGACTTGACACTGAAGCTTTCTTT	CTSSQDSLRGRLDTEAFF
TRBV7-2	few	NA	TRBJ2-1	TGTGCCAGCAGCCGAGTTATAGAGCAGTTCTTC	CASSRVIEQFF
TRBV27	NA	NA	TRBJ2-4	TGTGCCAGCAGTGCGGACAGTAACATTCAGTACTTC	CASSADSNIQYF